This TCR beta chain came from a study of T cell responses to AZD1222 COVID-19 vaccine. Germline-derived CDR1 and CDR2 are LGHDT and YNNKEL (reference sequence). V was clipped by 5 bases and J by 1 base, with 11 bases between them. CDR3 length equals 14 residues. TCRdb keeps only in-frame clones here, not all; method: immunoSEQ multiplex PCR. The data contain roughly 95,000 clones, 92% of them singletons. Note on this clone: Antigen unknown.

Study observations and caveats: Nearly half of unique spike-specific TCRs reportedly avoided B.1.351 and B.1.1.7 mutated regions.

Source: peripheral blood, taken 28 days after the second AZD1222 dose. The origin of this receptor is an adult who received the AZD1222 COVID-19 vaccine. The chain couples TRBV3-1 (or the pseudogene TRBV3-2) to TRBJ2-5; a weak D match, TRBD1 (6 bases). CDR3 residues: CASSWTALQETQYF. In DNA form, the CDR3 reads TGTGCCAGCAGCTGGACAGCCCTCCAAGAGACCCAGTACTTC.